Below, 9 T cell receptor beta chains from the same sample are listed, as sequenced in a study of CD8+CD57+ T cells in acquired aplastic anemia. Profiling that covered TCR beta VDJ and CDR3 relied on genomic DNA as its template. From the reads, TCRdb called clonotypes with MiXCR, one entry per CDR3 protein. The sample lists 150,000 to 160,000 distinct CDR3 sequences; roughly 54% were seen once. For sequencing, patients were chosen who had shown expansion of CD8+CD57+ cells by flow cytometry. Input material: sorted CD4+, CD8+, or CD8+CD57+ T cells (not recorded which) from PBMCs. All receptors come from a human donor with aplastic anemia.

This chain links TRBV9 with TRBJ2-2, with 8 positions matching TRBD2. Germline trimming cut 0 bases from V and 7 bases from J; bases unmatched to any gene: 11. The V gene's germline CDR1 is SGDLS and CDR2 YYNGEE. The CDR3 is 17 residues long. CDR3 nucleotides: TGTGCCAGCAGCGTAGCCACGGGACTAGTAGTTCTCGGGGAGCTGTTTTTT. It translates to CASSVATGLVVLGELFF.

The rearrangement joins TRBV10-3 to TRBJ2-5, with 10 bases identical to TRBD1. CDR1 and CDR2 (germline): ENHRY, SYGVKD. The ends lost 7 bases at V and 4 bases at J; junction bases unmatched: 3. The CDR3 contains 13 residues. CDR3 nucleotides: TGTGCCATCAACCGGGACAGGGGAGAGACCCAGTACTTC. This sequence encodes CAINRDRGETQYF.

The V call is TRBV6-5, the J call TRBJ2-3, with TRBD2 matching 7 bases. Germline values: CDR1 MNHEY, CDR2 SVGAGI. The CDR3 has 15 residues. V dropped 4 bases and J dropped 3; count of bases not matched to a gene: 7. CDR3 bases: TGTGCCAGCAGTTCTGCGGCGGGAGCGACAGATACGCAGTATTTT. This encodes CASSSAAGATDTQYF.

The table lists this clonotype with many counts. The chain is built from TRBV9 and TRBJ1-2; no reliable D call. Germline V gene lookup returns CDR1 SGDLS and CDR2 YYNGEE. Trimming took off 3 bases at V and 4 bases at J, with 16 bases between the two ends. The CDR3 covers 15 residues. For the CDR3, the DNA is TGTGCCAGCAGCGCGGGGAGGGAGACGGGCTATGGCTACACCTTC. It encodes CASSAGRETGYGYTF.

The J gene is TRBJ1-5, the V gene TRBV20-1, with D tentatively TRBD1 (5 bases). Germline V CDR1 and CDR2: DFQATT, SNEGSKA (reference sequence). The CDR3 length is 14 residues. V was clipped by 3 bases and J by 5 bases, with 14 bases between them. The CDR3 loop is CSARVLGVDQPQHF. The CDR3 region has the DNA TGCAGTGCTAGGGTTCTGGGGGTTGATCAGCCCCAGCATTTT.

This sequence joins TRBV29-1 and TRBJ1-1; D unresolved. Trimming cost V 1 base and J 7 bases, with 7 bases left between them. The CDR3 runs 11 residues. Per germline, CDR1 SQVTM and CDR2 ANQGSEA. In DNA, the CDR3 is TGCAGCGTTGAAGCGGACGTTGAAGCTTTCTTT. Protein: CSVEADVEAFF.

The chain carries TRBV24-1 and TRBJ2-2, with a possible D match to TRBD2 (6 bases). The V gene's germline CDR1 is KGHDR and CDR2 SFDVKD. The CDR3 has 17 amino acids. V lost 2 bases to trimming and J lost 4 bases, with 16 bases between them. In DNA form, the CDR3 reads TGTGCCACCAGTGATTCACCAGGGAGGCGAAGCACCGGGGAGCTGTTTTTT. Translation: CATSDSPGRRSTGELFF.

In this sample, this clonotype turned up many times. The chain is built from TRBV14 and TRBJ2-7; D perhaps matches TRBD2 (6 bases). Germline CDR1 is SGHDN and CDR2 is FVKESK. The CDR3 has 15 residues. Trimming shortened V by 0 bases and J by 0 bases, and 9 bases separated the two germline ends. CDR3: CASSQDGGASYEQYF. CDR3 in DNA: TGTGCCAGCAGCCAAGATGGAGGGGCCTCCTACGAGCAGTACTTC. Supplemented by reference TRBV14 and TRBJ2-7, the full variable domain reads EAGVTQFPSHSVIEKGQTVTLRCDPISGHDNLYWYRRVMGKEIKFLLHFVKESKQDESGMPNNRFLAERTGGTYSTLKVQPAELEDSGVYFCASSQDGGASYEQYFGPGTRLTVT.

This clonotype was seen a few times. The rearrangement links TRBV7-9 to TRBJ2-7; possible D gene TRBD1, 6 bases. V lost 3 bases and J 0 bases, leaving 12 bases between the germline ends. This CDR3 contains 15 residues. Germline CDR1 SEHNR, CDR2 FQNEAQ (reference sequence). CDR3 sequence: CASSFRGGSSYEQYF. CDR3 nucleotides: TGTGCCAGCAGCTTCCGTGGGGGCAGCTCCTACGAGCAGTACTTC.